This is a list of T cell receptor beta chains from one sample in a study of blood T cell repertoires in COVID-19. The data were produced by immunoSEQ multiplex PCR, yet TCRdb's version contains in-frame clones alone and is incomplete. Among roughly 220,000 clones listed, roughly 85% were seen once. Sequenced: peripheral blood. The receptors originated from a man aged 25-40 years who had recovered from COVID-19. CDR3s include the opening cysteine and the closing phenylalanine or tryptophan. D genes are given only for firm matches. The size field is filled for only some rows; it gives once, few, many or a size class.

TRBV10-3	NA	TRBJ2-3	TRBD1	TGTGCCGCGGCGGGACAGGGCACAGATACGCAGTATTTT	CAAAGQGTDTQYF
TRBV18	NA	TRBJ1-1	NA	TGTGCCAGCTCACCACCGAGTCGACATATGAACACTGAAGCTTTCTTT	CASSPPSRHMNTEAFF
TRBV5-1	few	TRBJ1-5	NA	TGCGCCAGCAGCTTAACAGGGTTTGATCAGCCCCAGCATTTT	CASSLTGFDQPQHF
TRBV20-1	few	TRBJ1-5	TRBD1	TGCAGTGCTAGTTCGGGACAGATGATCGATCAGCCCCAGCATTTT	CSASSGQMIDQPQHF
TRBV11-3	NA	TRBJ2-1	TRBD1	TGTGCCAGCAGCTCGACAGGGAACAATGAGCAGTTCTTC	CASSSTGNNEQFF
TRBV20-1	NA	TRBJ2-5	TRBD2	TGCAGTGCTAGGGGGGGGGAGACCCAGTACTTC	CSARGGETQYF
TRBV21-1	NA	TRBJ2-7	NA	TGTGCCAGCAGCAAAGTTCAAAAGGACAACTACGAGCAGTACTTC	CASSKVQKDNYEQYF
TRBV18	NA	TRBJ1-6	TRBD1	TGTGCCAGCTCAACGGACAGGGGGACTTCACCCCTCCACTTT	CASSTDRGTSPLHF
TRBV23-1	NA	TRBJ2-3	TRBD1	TGCGCCAGCAGTCAATCGGGCCCCTGGGACAGGGAAGAGACAGATACGCAGTATTTT	CASSQSGPWDREETDTQYF
TRBV29-1	NA	TRBJ2-1	TRBD2	TGCAGCGTTGAAGATCTTAGCGGGTCGAGCGATCGTAGGTCCTACAATGAGCAGTTCTTC	CSVEDLSGSSDRRSYNEQFF
TRBV6-5	NA	TRBJ1-1	TRBD1	TGTGCCAGCAGTAACAGGGGCGAGGCTTTCTTT	CASSNRGEAFF
TRBV2	many	TRBJ1-5	NA	TGTGCCAGCAGCGAAACACTGGGCGGCAATCAGCCCCAGCATTTT	CASSETLGGNQPQHF
TRBV30	NA	TRBJ2-3	TRBD1	TGTGCCTGGGGTGACAGGGGGCCTTTCTCAGATACGCAGTATTTT	CAWGDRGPFSDTQYF
TRBV7-9	NA	TRBJ1-1	NA	TGTGCCAGCAGCTTAGCACGTACTCTGAACACTGAAGCTTTCTTT	CASSLARTLNTEAFF
TRBV4-3	NA	TRBJ1-1	NA	TGCGCCAGCAGCCGAGCCGACTTAGAGTTAGAAGAAGCTTTCTTT	CASSRADLELEEAFF
TRBV6-5	NA	TRBJ2-5	TRBD1	TGTGCCAGCACCCCGAGGGACAGTCAAGAGACCCAGTACTTC	CASTPRDSQETQYF
TRBV5-1	once	TRBJ1-1	NA	TGCGCCAGCAGCTTGGTCGGGGGGCTGAACACTGAAGCTTTCTTT	CASSLVGGLNTEAFF
TRBV6-5	NA	TRBJ1-5	NA	TGTGCCAGCAGTTATGGCGGGTATAGCAATCAGCCCCAGCATTTT	CASSYGGYSNQPQHF
TRBV27	NA	TRBJ2-7	NA	TGTGCCAGCAGTCCCCAAACGGGGTGGGTGGAGCAGTACTTC	CASSPQTGWVEQYF
TRBV3-1/TRBV3-2	few	TRBJ1-5	NA	TGTGCCAGCAGCCCGGGGGGTTATCAGCCCCAGCATTTT	CASSPGGYQPQHF
TRBV19	NA	TRBJ1-3	NA	TGTGCCAGTAAAGCGACGATAGGCTACTCTGGAAACACCATATATTTT	CASKATIGYSGNTIYF
TRBV14	NA	TRBJ2-5	NA	TGTGCCAGCAGCCCGGTTCGGGAGACCCAGTACTTC	CASSPVRETQYF
TRBV18	NA	TRBJ2-3	TRBD2	TGTGCCAGCTCACACCGACCCCCTAAACCGGGACTAGCGGAGACAGATACGCAGTATTTT	CASSHRPPKPGLAETDTQYF
TRBV10-3	NA	TRBJ1-5	TRBD1	TGTGCCATCAGCGCTACAGGGGAGAATCAGCCCCAGCATTTT	CAISATGENQPQHF
TRBV2	NA	TRBJ1-2	NA	TGTGCCAGCAGTGAAAATCGGCAGGGAGGTAGAGCCGGCTACACCTTC	CASSENRQGGRAGYTF
TRBV29-1	NA	TRBJ1-2	TRBD1	TGCAGCGTTGAGGGGACAGGGTGGAACTATGGCTACACCTTC	CSVEGTGWNYGYTF
TRBV18	NA	TRBJ1-6	TRBD1	TGTGCCAGCGCTACGGGTCCGGGACAGGGGCCTTCACCCCTCCACTTT	CASATGPGQGPSPLHF
TRBV5-1	NA	TRBJ1-1	NA	TGCGCCAGCAGCTTGGCCGTTGACAGGCCCTTTCGCACTGAAGCTTTCTTT	CASSLAVDRPFRTEAFF
TRBV6-5	NA	TRBJ1-1	TRBD1	TGTGCCAGCAACCTAAGGACAGGGATGAACACTGAAGCTTTCTTT	CASNLRTGMNTEAFF
TRBV9	few	TRBJ2-3	NA	TGTGCCAGCAGCGTATCGAGGAGTATGGATACGCAGTATTTT	CASSVSRSMDTQYF
TRBV24-1	NA	TRBJ1-2	NA	TGTGCCACCAGTGAAGACAACCGGAGATCGGGGGGCGGTTATGGCTACACCTTC	CATSEDNRRSGGGYGYTF
TRBV19	NA	TRBJ1-2	NA	TGTGCCAGTCAGGGGAAATGGGGCTACACCTTC	CASQGKWGYTF